Each of the 6 T cell receptor beta chains below was sequenced from the same sample in a study of shared clonotypes between healthy human individuals. The method was immunoSEQ multiplex PCR; TCRdb's version includes in-frame clones alone and lacks a portion of them. The table records some 2,000,000 clones, less than 95% of them present only once. Terminally differentiated effector memory CD45RA+ cells were excluded by CCR7 positive selection of CD45RO-negative cells. Sequenced: naive CD8+ T cells sorted from blood. The receptors were sampled from a young man in good health.

Of note for this clone: The sample contains more than one DNA sequence encoding this CDR3. The rearrangement uses TRBV4-1 and TRBJ2-7, with D tentatively TRBD1 (5 bases). The CDR3 sequence is 15 residues long. The germline V and J ends were trimmed by 0 bases and 0 bases, with 9 bases remaining between them. Per the germline V gene, CDR1 is MGHRA and CDR2 is YSYEKL. The CDR3 coding sequence is TGCGCCAGCAGCCAAGAGGGGCTAGACTCCTACGAGCAGTACTTC. This gives the protein CASSQEGLDSYEQYF.

The chain employs TRBV9 and TRBJ2-4, with TRBD2 matching over 13 bases. The CDR3 loop spans 17 amino acids. Germline loops: CDR1 SGDLS, CDR2 YYNGEE. The ends lost 4 bases at V and 8 bases at J; junction bases unmatched: 12. The CDR3 DNA is TGTGCCAGCAGCCCTGGACTAGCGGGAGTTCGGGGTGACATTCAGTACTTC. This encodes CASSPGLAGVRGDIQYF.

The rearrangement uses TRBV5-6 and TRBJ2-7, with a possible D match to TRBD2 (6 bases). Between the trimmed V and J ends, which lost 4 bases and 2 bases, there was a span of 13 bases. This CDR3 contains 14 residues. CDR1 SGHDT and CDR2 YYEEEE come from the germline V gene. CDR3 sequence: CASSARGATYEQYF. The CDR3 nucleotides are TGTGCCAGCAGCGCCCGCGGGGCCACCTACGAGCAGTACTTC.

The V and J genes are TRBV5-1 and TRBJ2-7; D is undetermined. The CDR3 runs to 13 residues. Germline V gives CDR1 SGHRS, CDR2 YFSETQ. The V end lost 0 bases, the J end lost 3 bases, and 7 bases lay between the germline ends. CDR3 sequence: CASSLVQFYEQYF. The DNA of the CDR3 is TGCGCCAGCAGCTTGGTCCAGTTCTACGAGCAGTACTTC.

The V gene is TRBV21-1, the J gene TRBJ2-7; the D call TRBD2 from the table was never checked on the DNA. TRBV21-1 is a listed pseudogene. There are 16 residues in the CDR3. In DNA form, the CDR3 reads TGTGCCAGCAGCCCCTTGTCTAGCGGACCATACTACGAGCAGTACTTC. This codes for CASSPLSSGPYYEQYF.

V is TRBV2 and J is TRBJ2-7, with TRBD2 matching over 9 bases. Germline CDR1 and CDR2: SNHLY and FYNNEI. This CDR3 spans 14 amino acids. Trimming at V came to 8 bases and at J to 3 bases, leaving 8 bases not matched to a gene. CDR3: CASAQTSGYYEQYF. The CDR3 coding sequence is TGTGCCAGCGCCCAGACTAGCGGTTACTACGAGCAGTACTTC.